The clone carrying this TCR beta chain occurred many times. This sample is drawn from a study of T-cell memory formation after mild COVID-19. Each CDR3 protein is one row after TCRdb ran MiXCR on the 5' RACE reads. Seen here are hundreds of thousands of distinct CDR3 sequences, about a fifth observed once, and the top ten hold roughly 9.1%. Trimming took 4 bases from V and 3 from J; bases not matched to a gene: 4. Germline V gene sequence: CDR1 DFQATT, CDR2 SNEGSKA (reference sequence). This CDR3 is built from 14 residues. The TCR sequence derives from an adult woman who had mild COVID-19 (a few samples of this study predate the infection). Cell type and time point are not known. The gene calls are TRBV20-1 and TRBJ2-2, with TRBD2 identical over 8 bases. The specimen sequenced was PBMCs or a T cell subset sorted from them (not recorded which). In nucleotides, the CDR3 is TGCAGTGCTAACCCTAGCGGGTACACCGGGGAGCTGTTTTTT. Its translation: CSANPSGYTGELFF.